Listed here is a single T cell receptor (beta chain). With a J-beta primer mix and a sample-barcoded 5' primer, a second PCR ran about 7 to 12 cycles. TCRdb reprocessed the 5' RACE reads via MiXCR and lists one record per CDR3 protein. The profile shows 1.5 million to 2 million distinct CDR3 sequences, 49% of them singletons. The V and J ends lost 6 bases and 3 bases, in that order; junction bases with no gene match: 5. Per the germline V gene, CDR1 is MNHEY and CDR2 is SVGAGI. There are 14 residues in the CDR3. The data derive from a study of blood T cells in healthy people across ages. What was sequenced was blood. V usage is TRBV6-5 and J usage is TRBJ1-1; 9 bases are a match to TRBD1. The receptor's source is a woman between 35 and 50 years old in good health. CDR3 region: CASSWDRVDTEAFF. Written as DNA, the CDR3 is TGTGCCAGCAGCTGGGACAGGGTGGACACTGAAGCTTTCTTT.